Below are 10 T cell receptor beta chains sequenced from a single sample in a study of shared clonotypes between healthy human individuals. Some clones are missing from TCRdb's copy, which holds only in-frame ones; the method was immunoSEQ multiplex PCR. The sample comprises millions of clones, 90% to 95% of which are singletons, and more than 0.12% rests with the top ten. The sequenced sample consisted of naive CD4+ T cells sorted from blood. Sample subset: CD45RA+ positively selected. Every receptor here comes from a man younger than 30 in good health.

This CDR3 is CASSSDGTSSGNTIYF. The DNA for the CDR3 is TGTGCCAGCAGCTCGGACGGAACTAGCTCTGGAAACACCATATATTTT. V is TRBV4-2 and J is TRBJ1-3, with D unresolved. V lost 5 bases and J lost 0, with 14 bases in between. Germline CDR1 and CDR2: LGHNA and YNFKEQ. CDR3 size: 16 residues.

This clone was detected once. The rearrangement links TRBV10-3 to TRBJ1-5; the D gene is possibly TRBD1 (5 bases). The CDR3 extends over 17 amino acids. V was trimmed by 6 bases and J by 0 bases, leaving 18 bases between them. Per germline, CDR1 ENHRY and CDR2 SYGVKD. This CDR3 reads CAISPGGMTASNQPQHF. The CDR3 DNA follows: TGTGCCATCAGCCCGGGGGGTATGACAGCTAGCAATCAGCCCCAGCATTTT.

This clone was seen a few times. The sample has other DNA sequences that encode this CDR3 too. The CDR3 region has the DNA TGTGCCAGCAGTTACCGGACAGTGAACACTGAAGCTTTCTTT. Translated: CASSYRTVNTEAFF. The genes are TRBV6-5 and TRBJ1-1, with a tentative D call TRBD1 (6 bases). The germline gives CDR1 MNHEY, CDR2 SVGAGI. Trimming took off 2 bases at V and 0 bases at J, with 7 bases between the two ends. The CDR3 sequence is 14 residues long.

This clone is a singleton in its sample. This chain joins TRBV19 and TRBJ2-2; possible D gene TRBD1, 5 bases. Trimming cost V 5 bases and J 1 base, with 11 bases left between them. Germline V gene data show CDR1 as LNHDA and CDR2 as SQIVND (reference sequence). The CDR3 is 15 residues long. CDR3 in DNA: TGTGCCAGTAGTGGAATCGACAGGAACACCGGGGAGCTGTTTTTT. Protein: CASSGIDRNTGELFF.

This chain joins TRBV19 and TRBJ2-5; possible D gene TRBD2, 6 bases. The J call may not be correct, given that the DNA end is closer to TRBJ2-7. Germline V gene lookup returns CDR1 LNHDA and CDR2 SQIVND (reference sequence). The CDR3 is made up of 15 amino acids. The CDR3 loop reads CASSIPGEAAYEQYF. The CDR3, as DNA: TGTGCCAGTAGTATACCCGGGGAGGCGGCATACGAGCAGTACTTC.

This rearrangement joins TRBV28 to TRBJ2-3; 10 positions match TRBD1. V was pared by 8 bases and J by 0 bases, with 8 bases of the junction left unmatched. Germline V gene lookup returns CDR1 MDHEN and CDR2 SYDVKM. CDR3 length equals 16 residues. DNA of the CDR3: TGTGCCAGCCTCAGTCCGGGACAGGGGAGCACAGATACGCAGTATTTT. It encodes CASLSPGQGSTDTQYF.

The chain recombines TRBV14 with TRBJ2-5; unclear D gene. Deletions cut 0 bases from V and 0 bases from J, with 5 bases between. The CDR3 runs to 14 residues. Germline loops: CDR1 SGHDN, CDR2 FVKESK. In DNA, the CDR3 is TGTGCCAGCAGCCAAGATTTAAACCAAGAGACCCAGTACTTC. The encoded protein is CASSQDLNQETQYF.

This rearrangement joins TRBV2 to TRBJ2-7, with a tentative D call TRBD2 (5 bases). Trimming shortened V by 2 bases and J by 2 bases, and 10 bases separated the two germline ends. The germline CDR1 and CDR2 sequences are SNHLY and FYNNEI. The CDR3 spans 14 residues. DNA for the CDR3: TGTGCCAGCAGTGAAATCTCGGGGACCTACGAGCAGTACTTC. Its protein product is CASSEISGTYEQYF. Complete variable domain (other parts from reference TRBV2 and TRBJ2-7): EPEVTQTPSHQVTQMGQEVILRCVPISNHLYFYWYRQILGQKVEFLVSFYNNEISEKSEIFDDQFSVERPDGSNFTLKIRSTKLEDSAMYFCASSEISGTYEQYFGPGTRLTVT.

V usage is TRBV7-9 and J usage is TRBJ1-1; 9 positions agree with TRBD1. This CDR3 has 16 amino acids. Trimming at V came to 4 bases and at J to 0 bases, leaving 6 bases not matched to a gene. Germline V CDR1 and CDR2: SEHNR, FQNEAQ (reference sequence). The CDR3 sequence: CASSSTGTGLNTEAFF. The CDR3, as DNA: TGTGCCAGCAGCTCCACCGGGACAGGGCTGAACACTGAAGCTTTCTTT.

V usage is TRBV5-1 and J usage is TRBJ2-7; 16 nucleotides match TRBD2. V lost 0 bases, J lost 5 bases, and 5 bases stayed unmatched. The germline CDR1 and CDR2 sequences are SGHRS and YFSETQ. The CDR3 consists of 17 residues. CDR3 in amino acids: CASSLEGLAGGPNEQYF. CDR3 sequence (DNA): TGCGCCAGCAGCTTGGAGGGACTAGCGGGGGGGCCGAACGAGCAGTACTTC.